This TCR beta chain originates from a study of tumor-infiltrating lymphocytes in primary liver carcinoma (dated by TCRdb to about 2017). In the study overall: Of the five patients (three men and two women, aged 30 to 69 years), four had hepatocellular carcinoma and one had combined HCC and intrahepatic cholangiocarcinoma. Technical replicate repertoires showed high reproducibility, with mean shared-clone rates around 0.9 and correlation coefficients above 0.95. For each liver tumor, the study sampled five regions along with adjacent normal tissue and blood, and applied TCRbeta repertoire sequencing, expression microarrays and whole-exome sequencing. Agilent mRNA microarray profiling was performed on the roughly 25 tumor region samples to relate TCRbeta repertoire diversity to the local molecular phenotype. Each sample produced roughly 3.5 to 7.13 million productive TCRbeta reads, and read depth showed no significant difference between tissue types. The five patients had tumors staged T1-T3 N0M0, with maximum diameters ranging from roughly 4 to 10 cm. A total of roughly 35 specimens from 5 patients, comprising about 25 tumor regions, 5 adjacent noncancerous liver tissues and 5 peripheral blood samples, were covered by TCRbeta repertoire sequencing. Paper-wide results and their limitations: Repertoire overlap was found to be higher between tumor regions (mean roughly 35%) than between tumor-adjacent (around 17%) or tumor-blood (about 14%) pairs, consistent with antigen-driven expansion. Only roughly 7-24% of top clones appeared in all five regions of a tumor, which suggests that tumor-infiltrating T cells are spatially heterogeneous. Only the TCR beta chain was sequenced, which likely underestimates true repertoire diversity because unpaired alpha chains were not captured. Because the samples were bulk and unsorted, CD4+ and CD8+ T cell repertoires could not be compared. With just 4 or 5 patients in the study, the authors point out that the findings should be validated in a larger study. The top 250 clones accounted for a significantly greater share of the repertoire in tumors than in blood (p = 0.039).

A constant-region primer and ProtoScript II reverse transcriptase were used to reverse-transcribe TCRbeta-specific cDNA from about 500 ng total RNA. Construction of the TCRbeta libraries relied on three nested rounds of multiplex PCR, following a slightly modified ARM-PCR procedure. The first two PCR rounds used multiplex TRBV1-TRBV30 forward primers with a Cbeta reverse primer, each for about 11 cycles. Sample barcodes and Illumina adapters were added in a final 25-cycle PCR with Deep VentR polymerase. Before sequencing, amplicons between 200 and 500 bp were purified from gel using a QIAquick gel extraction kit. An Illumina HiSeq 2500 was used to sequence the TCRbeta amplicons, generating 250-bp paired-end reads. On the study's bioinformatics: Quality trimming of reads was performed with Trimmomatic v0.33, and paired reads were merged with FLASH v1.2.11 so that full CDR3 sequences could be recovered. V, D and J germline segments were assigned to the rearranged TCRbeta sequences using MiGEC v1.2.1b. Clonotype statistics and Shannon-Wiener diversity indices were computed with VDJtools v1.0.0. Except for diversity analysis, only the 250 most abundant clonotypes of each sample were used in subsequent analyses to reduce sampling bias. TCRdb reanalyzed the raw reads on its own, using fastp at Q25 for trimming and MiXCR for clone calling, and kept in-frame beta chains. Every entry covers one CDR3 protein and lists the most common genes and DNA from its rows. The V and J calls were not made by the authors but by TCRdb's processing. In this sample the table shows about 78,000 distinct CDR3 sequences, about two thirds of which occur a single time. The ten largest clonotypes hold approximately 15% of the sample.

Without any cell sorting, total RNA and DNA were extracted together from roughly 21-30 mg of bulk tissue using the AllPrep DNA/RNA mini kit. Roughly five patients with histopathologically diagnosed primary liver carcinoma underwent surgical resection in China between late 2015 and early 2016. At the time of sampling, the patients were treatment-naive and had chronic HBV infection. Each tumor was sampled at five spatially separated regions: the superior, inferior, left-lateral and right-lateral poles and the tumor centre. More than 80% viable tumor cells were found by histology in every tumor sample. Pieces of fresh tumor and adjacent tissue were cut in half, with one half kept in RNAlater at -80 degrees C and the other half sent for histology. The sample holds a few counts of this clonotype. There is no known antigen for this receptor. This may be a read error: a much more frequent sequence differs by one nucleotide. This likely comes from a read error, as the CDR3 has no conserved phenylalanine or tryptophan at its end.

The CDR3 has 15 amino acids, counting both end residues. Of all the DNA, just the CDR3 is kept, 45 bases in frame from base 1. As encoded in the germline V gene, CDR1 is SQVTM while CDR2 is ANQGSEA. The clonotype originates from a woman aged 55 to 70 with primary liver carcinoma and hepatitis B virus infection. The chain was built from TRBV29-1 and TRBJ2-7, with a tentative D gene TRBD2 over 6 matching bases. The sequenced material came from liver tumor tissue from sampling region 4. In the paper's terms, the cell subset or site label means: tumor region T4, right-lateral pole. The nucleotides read TGCAGCGTTGAAGACTCCGGGACTCCCCCGTACGGGCAGTACCTC. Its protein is CSVEDSGTPPYGQYL.